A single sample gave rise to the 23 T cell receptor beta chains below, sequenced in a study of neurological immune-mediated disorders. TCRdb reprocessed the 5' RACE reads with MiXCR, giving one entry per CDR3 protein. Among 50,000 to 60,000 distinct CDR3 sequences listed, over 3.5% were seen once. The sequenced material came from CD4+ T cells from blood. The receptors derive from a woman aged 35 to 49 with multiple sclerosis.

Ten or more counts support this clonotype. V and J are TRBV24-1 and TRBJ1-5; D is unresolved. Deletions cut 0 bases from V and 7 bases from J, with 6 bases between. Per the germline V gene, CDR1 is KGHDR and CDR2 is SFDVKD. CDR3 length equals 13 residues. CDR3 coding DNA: TGTGCCACCAGTGATTTGGGTTGGCAGCCCCAGCATTTT. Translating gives CATSDLGWQPQHF.

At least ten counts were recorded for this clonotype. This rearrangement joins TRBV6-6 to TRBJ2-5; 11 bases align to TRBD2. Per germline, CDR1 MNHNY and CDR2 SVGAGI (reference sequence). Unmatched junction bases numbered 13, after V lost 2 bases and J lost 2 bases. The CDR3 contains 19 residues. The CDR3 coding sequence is TGTGCCAGCAGTTACCCCTGGGGTAGCGGGGGGGCACTACAAGAGACCCAGTACTTC. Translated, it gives CASSYPWGSGGALQETQYF.

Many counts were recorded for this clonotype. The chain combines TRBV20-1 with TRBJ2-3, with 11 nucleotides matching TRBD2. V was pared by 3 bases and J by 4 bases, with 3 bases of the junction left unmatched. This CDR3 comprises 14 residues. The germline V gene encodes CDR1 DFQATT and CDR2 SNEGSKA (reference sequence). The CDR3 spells CSARIAGGPDTQYF. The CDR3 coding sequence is TGCAGTGCTAGGATAGCGGGGGGGCCAGATACGCAGTATTTT.

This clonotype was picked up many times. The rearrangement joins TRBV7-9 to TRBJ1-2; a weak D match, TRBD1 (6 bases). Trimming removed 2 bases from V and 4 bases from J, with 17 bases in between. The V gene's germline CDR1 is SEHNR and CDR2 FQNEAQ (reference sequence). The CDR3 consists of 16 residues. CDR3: CASSLFPARGPYGYTF. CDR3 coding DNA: TGTGCCAGCAGCTTATTTCCGGCTCGGGGGCCCTATGGCTACACCTTC.

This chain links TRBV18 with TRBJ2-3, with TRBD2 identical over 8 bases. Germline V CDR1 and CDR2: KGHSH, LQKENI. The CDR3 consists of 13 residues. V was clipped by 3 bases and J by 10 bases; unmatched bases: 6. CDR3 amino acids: CASSPPGGAAQYF. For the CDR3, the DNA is TGTGCCAGCTCACCTCCGGGGGGGGCGGCGCAGTATTTT.

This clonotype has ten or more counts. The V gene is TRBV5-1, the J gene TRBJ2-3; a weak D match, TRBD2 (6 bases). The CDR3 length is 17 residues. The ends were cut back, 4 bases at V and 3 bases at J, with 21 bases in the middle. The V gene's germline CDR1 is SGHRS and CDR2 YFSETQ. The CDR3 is CASSPLAGGGVTDTQYF. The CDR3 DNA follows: TGCGCCAGCAGCCCGCTAGCCGGTGGCGGGGTTACAGATACGCAGTATTTT.

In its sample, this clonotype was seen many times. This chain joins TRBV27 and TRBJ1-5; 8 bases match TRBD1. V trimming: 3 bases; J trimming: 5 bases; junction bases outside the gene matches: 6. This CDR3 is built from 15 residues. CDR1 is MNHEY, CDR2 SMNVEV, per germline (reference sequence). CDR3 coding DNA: TGTGCCAGCAGTTTCGACAGGGGTAGTGATCAGCCCCAGCATTTT. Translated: CASSFDRGSDQPQHF.

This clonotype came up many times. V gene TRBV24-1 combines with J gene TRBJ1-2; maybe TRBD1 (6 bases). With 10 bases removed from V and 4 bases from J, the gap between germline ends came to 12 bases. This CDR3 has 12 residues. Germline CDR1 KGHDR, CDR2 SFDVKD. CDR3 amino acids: CATQGSGYGYTF. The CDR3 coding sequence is TGTGCCACGCAGGGGTCGGGCTATGGCTACACCTTC.

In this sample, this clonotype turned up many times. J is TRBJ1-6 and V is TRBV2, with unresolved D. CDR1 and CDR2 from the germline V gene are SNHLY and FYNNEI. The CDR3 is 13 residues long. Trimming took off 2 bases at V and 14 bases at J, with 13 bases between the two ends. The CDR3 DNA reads TGTGCCAGCAGTGAATATGAGGGCTTGACCCTCCACTTT. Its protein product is CASSEYEGLTLHF.

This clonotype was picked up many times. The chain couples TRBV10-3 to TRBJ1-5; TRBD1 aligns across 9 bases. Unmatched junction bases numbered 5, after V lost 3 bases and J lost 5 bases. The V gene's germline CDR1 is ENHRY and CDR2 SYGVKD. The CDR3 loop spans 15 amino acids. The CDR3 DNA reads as TGTGCCATCAGTGACTCGGACAGGGGTTATCAGCCCCAGCATTTT. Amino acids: CAISDSDRGYQPQHF.

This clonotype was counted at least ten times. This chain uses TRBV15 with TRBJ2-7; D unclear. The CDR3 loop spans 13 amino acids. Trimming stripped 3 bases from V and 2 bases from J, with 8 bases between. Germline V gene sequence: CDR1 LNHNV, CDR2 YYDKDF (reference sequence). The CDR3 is CATSRDGTYEQYF. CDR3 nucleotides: TGTGCCACCAGCAGGGACGGAACCTACGAGCAGTACTTC.

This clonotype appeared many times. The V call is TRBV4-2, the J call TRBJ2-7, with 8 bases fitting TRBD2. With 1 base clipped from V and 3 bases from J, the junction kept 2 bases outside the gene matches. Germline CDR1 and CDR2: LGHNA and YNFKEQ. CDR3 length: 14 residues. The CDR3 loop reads CASSQAGGLYEQYF. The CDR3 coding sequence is TGTGCCAGCAGCCAAGCGGGGGGGCTCTACGAGCAGTACTTC.

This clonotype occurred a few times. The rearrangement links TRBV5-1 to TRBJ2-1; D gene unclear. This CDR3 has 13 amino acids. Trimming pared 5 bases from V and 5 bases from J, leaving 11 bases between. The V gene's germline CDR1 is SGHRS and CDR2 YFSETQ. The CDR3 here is CASRIDPNNEQFF. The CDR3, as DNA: TGCGCCAGCAGGATAGACCCCAACAATGAGCAGTTCTTC.

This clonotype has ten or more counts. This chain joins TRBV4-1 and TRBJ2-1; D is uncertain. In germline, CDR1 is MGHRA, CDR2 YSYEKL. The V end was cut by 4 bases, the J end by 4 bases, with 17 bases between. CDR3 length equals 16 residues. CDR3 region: CASSPLPRWGYNEQFF. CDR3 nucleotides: TGCGCCAGCAGCCCCCTTCCCCGCTGGGGTTACAATGAGCAGTTCTTC.

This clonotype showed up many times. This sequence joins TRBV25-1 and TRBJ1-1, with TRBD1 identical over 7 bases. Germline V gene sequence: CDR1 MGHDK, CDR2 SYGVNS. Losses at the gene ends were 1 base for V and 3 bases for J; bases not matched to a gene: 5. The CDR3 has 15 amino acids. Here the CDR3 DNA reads TGTGCCAGCAGTGAATCGACAGGGTGGGACACTGAAGCTTTCTTT. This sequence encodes CASSESTGWDTEAFF.

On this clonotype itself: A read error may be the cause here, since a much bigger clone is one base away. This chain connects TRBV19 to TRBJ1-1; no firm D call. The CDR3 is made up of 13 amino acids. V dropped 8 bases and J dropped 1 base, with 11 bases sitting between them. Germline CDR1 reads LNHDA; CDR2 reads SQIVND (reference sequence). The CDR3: CASGNKGNTEAFF. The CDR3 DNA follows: TGTGCCAGTGGTAACAAGGGGAACACTGAAGCTTTCTTT.

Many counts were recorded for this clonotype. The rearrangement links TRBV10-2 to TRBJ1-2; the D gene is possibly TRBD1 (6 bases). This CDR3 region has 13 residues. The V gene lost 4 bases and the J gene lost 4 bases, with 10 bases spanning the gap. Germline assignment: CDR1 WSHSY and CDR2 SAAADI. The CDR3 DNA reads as TGCGCCAGCAGTGCGCAGGGGATCTATGGCTACACCTTC. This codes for CASSAQGIYGYTF.

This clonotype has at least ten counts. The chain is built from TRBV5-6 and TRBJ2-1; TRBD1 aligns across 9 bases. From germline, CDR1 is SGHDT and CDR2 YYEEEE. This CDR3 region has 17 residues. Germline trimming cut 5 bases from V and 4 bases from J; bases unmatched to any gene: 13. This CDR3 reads CASRIFYRDREYNEQFF. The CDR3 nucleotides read TGTGCCAGCAGGATATTCTACCGGGACAGGGAGTACAATGAGCAGTTCTTC. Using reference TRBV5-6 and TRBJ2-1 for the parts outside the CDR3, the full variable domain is DAGVTQSPTHLIKTRGQQVTLRCSPKSGHDTVSWYQQALGQGPQFIFQYYEEEERQRGNFPDRFSGHQFPNYSSELNVNALLLGDSALYLCASRIFYRDREYNEQFFGPGTRLTVL.

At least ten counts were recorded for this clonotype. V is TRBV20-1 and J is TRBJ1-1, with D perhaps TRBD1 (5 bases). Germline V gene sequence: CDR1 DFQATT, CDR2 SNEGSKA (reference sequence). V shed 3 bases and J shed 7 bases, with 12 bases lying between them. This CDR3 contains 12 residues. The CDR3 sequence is CSASRTGGEAFF. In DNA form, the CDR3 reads TGCAGTGCTAGTCGCACAGGAGGTGAAGCTTTCTTT.

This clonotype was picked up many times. CDR3 sequence: CASSSLGGADANEKLFF. The CDR3 DNA follows: TGCGCCAGCAGCTCCCTGGGGGGGGCAGACGCTAATGAAAAACTGTTTTTT. The V and J genes are TRBV5-1 and TRBJ1-4, with D maybe TRBD1 (6 bases). The V and J ends lost 3 bases and 3 bases respectively, with 18 bases between them. The germline gives CDR1 SGHRS, CDR2 YFSETQ. This CDR3 is 17 amino acids long. Full variable domain (outside the CDR3, taken from reference TRBV5-1 and TRBJ1-4): KAGVTQTPRYLIKTRGQQVTLSCSPISGHRSVSWYQQTPGQGLQFLFEYFSETQRNKGNFPGRFSGRQFSNSRSEMNVSTLELGDSALYLCASSSLGGADANEKLFFGSGTQLSVL.

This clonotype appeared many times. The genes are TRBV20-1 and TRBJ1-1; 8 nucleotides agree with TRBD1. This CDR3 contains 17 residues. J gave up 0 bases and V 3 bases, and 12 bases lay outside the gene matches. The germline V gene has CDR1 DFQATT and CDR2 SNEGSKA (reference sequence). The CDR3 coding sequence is TGCAGTGCTAGCCCATGGACAGGGTCCTTTATGAACACTGAAGCTTTCTTT. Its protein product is CSASPWTGSFMNTEAFF.

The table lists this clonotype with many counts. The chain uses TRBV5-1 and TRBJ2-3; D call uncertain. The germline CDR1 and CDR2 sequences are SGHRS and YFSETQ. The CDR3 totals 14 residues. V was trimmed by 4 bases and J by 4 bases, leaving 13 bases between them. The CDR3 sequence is CASSQDVSPDTQYF. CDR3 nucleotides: TGCGCCAGCAGCCAGGACGTGTCGCCAGATACGCAGTATTTT.

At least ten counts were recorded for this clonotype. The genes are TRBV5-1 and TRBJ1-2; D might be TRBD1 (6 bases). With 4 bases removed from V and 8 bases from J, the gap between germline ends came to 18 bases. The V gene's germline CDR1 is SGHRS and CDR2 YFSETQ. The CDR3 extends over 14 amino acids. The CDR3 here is CASSAASSGVGYTF. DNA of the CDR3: TGCGCCAGCAGCGCCGCCTCCTCAGGGGTCGGCTACACCTTC.